Sequencing of this T cell receptor beta chain was carried out in a study of cytomegalovirus exposure and HLA in healthy donors. The V and J ends lost 0 bases and 2 bases, in that order; junction bases with no gene match: 9. The V gene's germline CDR1 is SGHTA and CDR2 FQGTGA. CDR3 size: 20 residues. PCR used 60 Vbeta primers and 13 Jbeta primers. The method was immunoSEQ multiplex PCR; TCRdb's version includes in-frame clones alone and lacks a portion of them. The sample data list approximately 130,000 clones. The rearrangement links TRBV7-3 to TRBJ2-3, with 15 nucleotides matching TRBD2. This TCR was recovered from a woman aged 60-75 years in good health and CMV-seronegative. The sample comprised PBMCs. The CDR3 loop is CASSLTPRGLAGGNTDTQYF. CDR3 sequence (DNA): TGTGCCAGCAGCTTAACTCCTCGGGGACTAGCGGGGGGAAACACAGATACGCAGTATTTT.